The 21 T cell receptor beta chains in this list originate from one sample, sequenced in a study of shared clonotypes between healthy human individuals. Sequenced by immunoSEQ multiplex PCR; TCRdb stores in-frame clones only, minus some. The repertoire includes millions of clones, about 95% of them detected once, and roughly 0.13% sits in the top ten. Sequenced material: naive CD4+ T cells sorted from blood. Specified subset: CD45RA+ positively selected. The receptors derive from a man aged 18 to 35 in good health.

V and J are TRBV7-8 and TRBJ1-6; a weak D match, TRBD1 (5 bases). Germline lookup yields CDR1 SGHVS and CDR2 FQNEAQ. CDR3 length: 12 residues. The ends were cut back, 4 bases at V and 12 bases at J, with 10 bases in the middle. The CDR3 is CASSSLGGPLHF. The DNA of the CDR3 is TGTGCCAGCAGCTCCCTGGGGGGACCCCTCCACTTT.

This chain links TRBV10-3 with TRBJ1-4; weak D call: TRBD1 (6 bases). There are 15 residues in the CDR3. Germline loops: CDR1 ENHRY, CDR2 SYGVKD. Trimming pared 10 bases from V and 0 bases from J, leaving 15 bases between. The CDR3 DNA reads TGTGCCACCGCCGGACAGCTCGCAACTAATGAAAAACTGTTTTTT. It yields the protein CATAGQLATNEKLFF.

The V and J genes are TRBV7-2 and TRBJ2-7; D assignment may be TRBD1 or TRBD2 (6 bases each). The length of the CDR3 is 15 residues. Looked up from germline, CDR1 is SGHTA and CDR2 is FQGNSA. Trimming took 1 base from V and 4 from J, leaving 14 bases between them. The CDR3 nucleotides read TGTGCCAGCAGCTTAGTAAAGGGGGGCGCGTACGAGCAGTACTTC. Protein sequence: CASSLVKGGAYEQYF. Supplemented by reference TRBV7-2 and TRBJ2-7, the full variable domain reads GAGVSQSPSNKVTEKGKDVELRCDPISGHTALYWYRQSLGQGLEFLIYFQGNSAPDKSGLPSDRFSAERTGGSVSTLTIQRTQQEDSAVYLCASSLVKGGAYEQYFGPGTRLTVT.

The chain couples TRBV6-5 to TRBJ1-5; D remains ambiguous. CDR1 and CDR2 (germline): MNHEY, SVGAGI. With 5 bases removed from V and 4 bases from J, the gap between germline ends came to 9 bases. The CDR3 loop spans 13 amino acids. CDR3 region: CASSRHGNQPQHF. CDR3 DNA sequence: TGTGCCAGCAGTCGACACGGTAATCAGCCCCAGCATTTT.

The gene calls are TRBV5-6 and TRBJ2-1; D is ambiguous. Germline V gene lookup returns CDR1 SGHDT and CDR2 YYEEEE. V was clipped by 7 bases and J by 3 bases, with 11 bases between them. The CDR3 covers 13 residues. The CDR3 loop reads CASRPLDYNEQFF. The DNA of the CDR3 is TGTGCCAGCCGGCCCCTTGACTACAATGAGCAGTTCTTC.

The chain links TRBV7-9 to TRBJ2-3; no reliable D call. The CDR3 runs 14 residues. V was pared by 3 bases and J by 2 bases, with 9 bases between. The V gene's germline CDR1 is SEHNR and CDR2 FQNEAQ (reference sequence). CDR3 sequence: CASSLGSFTDTQYF. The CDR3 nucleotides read TGTGCCAGCAGCTTGGGGTCCTTCACAGATACGCAGTATTTT.

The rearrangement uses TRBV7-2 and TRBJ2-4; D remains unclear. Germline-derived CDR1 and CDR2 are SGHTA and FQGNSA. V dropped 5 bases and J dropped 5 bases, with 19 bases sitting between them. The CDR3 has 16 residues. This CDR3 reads CASSLRTVGHQNIQYF. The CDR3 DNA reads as TGTGCCAGCAGCCTCCGTACAGTAGGCCACCAAAACATTCAGTACTTC.

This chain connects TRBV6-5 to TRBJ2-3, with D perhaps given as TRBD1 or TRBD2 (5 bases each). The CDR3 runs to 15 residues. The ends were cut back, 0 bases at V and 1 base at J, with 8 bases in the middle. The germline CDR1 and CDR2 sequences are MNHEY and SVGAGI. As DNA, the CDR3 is TGTGCCAGCAGTTACTCGAGAGGGGGCACAGATACGCAGTATTTT. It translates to CASSYSRGGTDTQYF.

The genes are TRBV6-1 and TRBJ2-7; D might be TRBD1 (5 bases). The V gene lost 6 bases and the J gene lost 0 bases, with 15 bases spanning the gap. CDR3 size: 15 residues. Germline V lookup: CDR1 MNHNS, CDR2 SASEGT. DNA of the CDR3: TGTGCCAGCAGCTTGGGGCAGGGCCTCTCCTACGAGCAGTACTTC. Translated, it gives CASSLGQGLSYEQYF.

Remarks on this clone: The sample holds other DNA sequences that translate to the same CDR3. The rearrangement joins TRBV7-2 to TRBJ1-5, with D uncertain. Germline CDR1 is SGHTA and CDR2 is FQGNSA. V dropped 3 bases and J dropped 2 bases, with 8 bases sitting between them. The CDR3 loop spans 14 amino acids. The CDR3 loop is CASSFAGGNQPQHF. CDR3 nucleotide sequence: TGTGCCAGCAGCTTCGCGGGTGGCAATCAGCCCCAGCATTTT.

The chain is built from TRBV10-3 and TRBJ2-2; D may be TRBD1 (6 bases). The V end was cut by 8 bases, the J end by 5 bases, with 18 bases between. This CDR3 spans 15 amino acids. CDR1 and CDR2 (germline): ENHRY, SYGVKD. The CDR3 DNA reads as TGTGCCATCTCACGAGAGGGAAGGGGGACCGGGGAGCTGTTTTTT. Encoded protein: CAISREGRGTGELFF.

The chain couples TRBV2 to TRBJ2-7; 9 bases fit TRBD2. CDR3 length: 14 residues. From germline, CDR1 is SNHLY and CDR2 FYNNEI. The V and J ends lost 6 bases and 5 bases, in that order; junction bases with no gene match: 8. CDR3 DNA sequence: TGTGCCAGCAGGGTTAGCGGGAGTTCAAACGAGCAGTACTTC. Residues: CASRVSGSSNEQYF.

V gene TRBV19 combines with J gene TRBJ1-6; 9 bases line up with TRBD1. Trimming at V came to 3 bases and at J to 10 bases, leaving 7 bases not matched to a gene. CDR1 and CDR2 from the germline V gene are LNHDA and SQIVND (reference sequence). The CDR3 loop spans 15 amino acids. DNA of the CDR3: TGTGCCAGTAGTATCCTGGGACAGGGATACTCACCCCTCCACTTT. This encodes CASSILGQGYSPLHF.

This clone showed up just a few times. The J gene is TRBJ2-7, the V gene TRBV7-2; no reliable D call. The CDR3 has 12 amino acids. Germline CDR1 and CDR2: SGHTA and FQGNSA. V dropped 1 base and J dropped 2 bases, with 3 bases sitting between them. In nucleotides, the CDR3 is TGTGCCAGCAGCTTAGACGCCTACGAGCAGTACTTC. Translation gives CASSLDAYEQYF.

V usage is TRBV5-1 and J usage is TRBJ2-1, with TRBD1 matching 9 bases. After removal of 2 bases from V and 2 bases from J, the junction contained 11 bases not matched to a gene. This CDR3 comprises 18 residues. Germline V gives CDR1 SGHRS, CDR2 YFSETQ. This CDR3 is CASSLLTTGGSAYNEQFF. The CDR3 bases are TGCGCCAGCAGCTTACTCACGACAGGGGGGTCCGCCTACAATGAGCAGTTCTTC.

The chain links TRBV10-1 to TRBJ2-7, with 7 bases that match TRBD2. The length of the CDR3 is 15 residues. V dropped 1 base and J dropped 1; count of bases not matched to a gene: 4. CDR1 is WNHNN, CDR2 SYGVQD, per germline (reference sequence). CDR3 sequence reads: CASSELLAVSYEQYF. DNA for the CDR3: TGCGCCAGCAGTGAGTTGCTAGCGGTATCCTACGAGCAGTACTTC.

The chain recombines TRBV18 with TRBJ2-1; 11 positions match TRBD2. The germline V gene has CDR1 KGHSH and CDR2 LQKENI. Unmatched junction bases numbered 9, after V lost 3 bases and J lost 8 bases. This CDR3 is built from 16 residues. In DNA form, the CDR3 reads TGTGCCAGCTCACCCCCGCTAGCGGGAGGTAACGATGAGCAGTTCTTC. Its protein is CASSPPLAGGNDEQFF. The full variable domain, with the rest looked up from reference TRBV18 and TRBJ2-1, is NAGVMQNPRHLVRRRGQEARLRCSPMKGHSHVYWYRQLPEEGLKFMVYLQKENIIDESGMPKERFSAEFPKEGPSILRIQQVVRGDSAAYFCASSPPLAGGNDEQFFGPGTRLTVL.

This chain's CDR3 is CAWSDRRTGYGYTF. Written as DNA, the CDR3 is TGTGCCTGGAGTGACCGTAGGACCGGCTATGGCTACACCTTC. V and J are TRBV30 and TRBJ1-2; D is ambiguous. Trimming pared 1 base from V and 4 bases from J, leaving 13 bases between. There are 14 residues in the CDR3. Germline V gene sequence: CDR1 GTSNPN, CDR2 SVGIG (reference sequence).

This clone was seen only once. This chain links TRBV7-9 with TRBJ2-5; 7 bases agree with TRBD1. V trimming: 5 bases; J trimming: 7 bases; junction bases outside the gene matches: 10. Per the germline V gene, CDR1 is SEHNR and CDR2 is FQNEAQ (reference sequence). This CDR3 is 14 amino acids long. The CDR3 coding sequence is TGTGCCAGCAGCCCAGGACAGGTCGAGGGGACCCAGTACTTC. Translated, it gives CASSPGQVEGTQYF. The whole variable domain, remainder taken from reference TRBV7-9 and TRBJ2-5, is DTGVSQNPRHKITKRGQNVTFRCDPISEHNRLYWYRQTLGQGPEFLTYFQNEAQLEKSRLLSDRFSAERPKGSFSTLEIQRTEQGDSAMYLCASSPGQVEGTQYFGPGTRLLVL.

This CDR3 reads CASSPRLAGDNEQFF. CDR3 DNA sequence: TGTGCCAGCAGTCCGCGACTAGCGGGTGACAATGAGCAGTTCTTC. The rearrangement uses TRBV27 and TRBJ2-1, with TRBD2 identical over 10 bases. Per germline, CDR1 MNHEY and CDR2 SMNVEV (reference sequence). The V and J ends lost 5 bases and 5 bases, in that order; junction bases with no gene match: 6. The CDR3 consists of 15 residues.

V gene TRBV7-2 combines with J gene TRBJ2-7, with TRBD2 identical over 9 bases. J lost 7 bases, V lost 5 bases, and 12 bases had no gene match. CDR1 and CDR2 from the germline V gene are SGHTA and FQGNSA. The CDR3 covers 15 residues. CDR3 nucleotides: TGTGCCAGCAGCGCTAGCGGGACCCTCAGTGGGGAGCAGTACTTC. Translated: CASSASGTLSGEQYF.